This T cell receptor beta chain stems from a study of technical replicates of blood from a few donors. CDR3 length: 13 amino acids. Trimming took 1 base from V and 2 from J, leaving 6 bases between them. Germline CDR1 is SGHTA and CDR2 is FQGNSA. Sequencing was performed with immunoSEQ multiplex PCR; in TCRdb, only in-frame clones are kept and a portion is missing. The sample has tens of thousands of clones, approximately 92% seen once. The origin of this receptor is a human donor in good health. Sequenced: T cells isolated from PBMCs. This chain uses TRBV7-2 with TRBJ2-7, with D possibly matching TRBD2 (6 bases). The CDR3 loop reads CASSLGLAYEQYF. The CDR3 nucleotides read TGTGCCAGCAGCTTAGGACTAGCCTACGAGCAGTACTTC.